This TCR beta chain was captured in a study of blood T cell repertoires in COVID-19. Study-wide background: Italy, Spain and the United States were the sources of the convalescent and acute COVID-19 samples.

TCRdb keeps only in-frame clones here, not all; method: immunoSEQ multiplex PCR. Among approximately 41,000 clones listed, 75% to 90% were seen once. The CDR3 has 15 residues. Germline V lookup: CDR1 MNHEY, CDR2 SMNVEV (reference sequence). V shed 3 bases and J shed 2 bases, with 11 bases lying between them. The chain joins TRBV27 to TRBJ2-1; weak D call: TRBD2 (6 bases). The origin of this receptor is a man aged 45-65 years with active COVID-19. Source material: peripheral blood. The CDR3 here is CASSFFLAPYNEQFF. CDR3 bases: TGTGCCAGCAGTTTTTTCCTAGCGCCCTACAATGAGCAGTTCTTC.